This paragraph reports one T cell receptor (beta chain). The data belong to a study of blood T cell repertoires in COVID-19. Across the whole study: Some COVID-19 samples were acute and others convalescent; all came from the United States, Italy and Spain. T cells, B-cell-depleted T cells, or PBMCs supplied cDNA or gDNA.

In the original analysis: Scientists estimated how many nucleated cells there were by amplifying reference gene primers. Some clones are missing from TCRdb's copy, which holds only in-frame ones; the method was immunoSEQ multiplex PCR. That table supplies the V and J calls and clone size; D and trimming were determined from the DNA. The sample includes under 150,000 clones, approximately 84% seen only once; the top ten take roughly 9%. The V gene end was trimmed by 4 bases and the J gene end by 1 base; junction bases not matched to a gene: 8. The CDR3 runs to 16 residues. CDR1 and CDR2 (germline): SNHLY, FYNNEI.

The V gene is TRBV2, the J gene TRBJ2-5, with 8 bases that match TRBD2. The sample taken for sequencing was peripheral blood. The TCR originated in a woman aged 80 or older in a cohort sampled during active or convalescent COVID-19. The CDR3 DNA reads TGTGCCAGCAGTGGGGAGTCCGGGAGGGGCCAAGAGACCCAGTACTTC. Translation gives CASSGESGRGQETQYF.